This TCR beta chain was captured in a study of CD8 T cells in ankylosing spondylitis. Findings and limits, study-wide: Blood of patients with ankylosing spondylitis appeared to be characterized by a TCR beta motif of several highly homologous variants.

In this sample, this clonotype turned up a few times. What it binds is not known. By quantitative 5'-RACE with molecular barcodes, the TCR beta libraries were made. TCRdb independently ran MiXCR on the 5' RACE reads; one entry per CDR3 protein. Of some 130,000 distinct CDR3 sequences detected, about a sixth appear once; the ten largest clones hold about 33%. Sequencing was carried out using blood, either unsorted or a sorted T cell fraction (not recorded which). The receptor was derived from a male donor with ankylosing spondylitis.

The CDR3: CASSEGQGKGADTQYF. The CDR3 nucleotides are TGTGCCAGCAGTGAAGGACAGGGCAAGGGGGCAGATACGCAGTATTTT. This sequence joins TRBV6-1 and TRBJ2-3; 7 positions agree with TRBD1. Per the germline V gene, CDR1 is MNHNS and CDR2 is SASEGT. V lost 1 base and J lost 4; bases outside the gene matches: 8. This CDR3 spans 16 amino acids.